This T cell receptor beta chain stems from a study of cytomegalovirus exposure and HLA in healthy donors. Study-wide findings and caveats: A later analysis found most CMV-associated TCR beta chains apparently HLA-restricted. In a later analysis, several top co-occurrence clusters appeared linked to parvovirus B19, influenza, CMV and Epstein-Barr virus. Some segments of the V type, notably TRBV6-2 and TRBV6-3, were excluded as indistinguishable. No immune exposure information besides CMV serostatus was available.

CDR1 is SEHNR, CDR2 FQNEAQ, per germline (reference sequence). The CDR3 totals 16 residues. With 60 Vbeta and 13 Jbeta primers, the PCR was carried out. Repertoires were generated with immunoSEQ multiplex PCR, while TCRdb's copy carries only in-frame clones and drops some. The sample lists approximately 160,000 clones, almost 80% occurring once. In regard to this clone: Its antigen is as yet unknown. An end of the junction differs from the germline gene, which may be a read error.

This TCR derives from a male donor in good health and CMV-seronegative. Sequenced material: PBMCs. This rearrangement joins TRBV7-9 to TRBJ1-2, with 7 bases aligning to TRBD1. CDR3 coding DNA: TGTTCCAGCAGTTCTAACCCTGACAGGGCGGGGTATGGCTACACCTTC. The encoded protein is CSSSSNPDRAGYGYTF.